This T cell receptor beta chain comes out of a study of T-cell memory formation after mild COVID-19. Background on the study: The two donors had largely donor-specific TCR clusters.

The germline CDR1 and CDR2 sequences are LGHNA and YSLEER. This CDR3 comprises 15 residues. With V trimmed by 0 bases and J by 4 bases, 5 bases remained unmatched. The study's findings and limits: There were some responding clones in pre-infection memory, which suggested that cross-reactive memory had joined. CD4+ contracting clones lay mainly in CM and EM, CD8+ ones in EMRA.

A few counts support this clonotype. What it recognizes is unknown. 5'RACE, which relied on constant-segment primers, yielded TCR alpha and TCR beta cDNA libraries carrying sample barcodes and UMIs. TCRdb fed the 5' RACE reads into MiXCR, producing one record per CDR3 protein. The sample includes 40,000 to 60,000 distinct CDR3 sequences, over 8.5% of them seen just once. Material for sequencing was PBMCs or a T cell subset sorted from them (not recorded which). The clonotype comes from an adult woman who had mild COVID-19 (a few samples of this study predate the infection). Cell type and time point are not known. The genes are TRBV4-3 and TRBJ2-7; 8 nucleotides line up with TRBD2. CDR3 in amino acids: CASSQDTGGPYEQYF. The CDR3 nucleotides are TGCGCCAGCAGCCAAGATACGGGAGGGCCTTACGAGCAGTACTTC.